This is a list of T cell receptor beta chains from one sample in a study of beta chain features in type 1 diabetes. The assay was immunoSEQ multiplex PCR, and TCRdb's table has in-frame clones only and misses some. The sample holds 600,000 to 700,000 clones, roughly 12% seen once. Source material: naive CD4+ T cells from blood. The receptors shown here come from a man between 25 and 39 years old with type 1 diabetes. Each CDR3 is given with its conserved first and last residue. The order of the fields is clone size, J gene, CDR3 length, V gene, D gene, CDR3 DNA, CDR3 protein. D genes are given only for firm matches. Part of the rows lack a size; the others show once, few, many or a class for expanded clones.

abundance: -; j_gene: TRBJ2-7; len: 15; v_gene: TRBV7-8; d_gene: TRBD2; CDR3nt: TGTGCCAGCAGCTTAGCAGCTAGCGGGGCCTACGAGCAGTACTTC; CDR3aa: CASSLAASGAYEQYF
abundance: -; j_gene: TRBJ1-3; len: 14; v_gene: TRBV27; d_gene: TRBD1; CDR3nt: TGTGCCAGCAGTATCAGGGGGTCTGGAAACACCATATATTTT; CDR3aa: CASSIRGSGNTIYF
abundance: few; j_gene: TRBJ1-1; len: 15; v_gene: TRBV6-5; d_gene: -; CDR3nt: TGTGCCAGCAGTTTAAACCAGGGCTCGGGAACTGAAGCTTTCTTT; CDR3aa: CASSLNQGSGTEAFF
abundance: -; j_gene: TRBJ2-5; len: 13; v_gene: TRBV5-4; d_gene: TRBD2; CDR3nt: TGTGCCAGCGCGGGGGAACCCCAAGAGACCCAGTACTTC; CDR3aa: CASAGEPQETQYF
abundance: -; j_gene: TRBJ1-2; len: 14; v_gene: TRBV14; d_gene: -; CDR3nt: TGTGCCAGCAGCCATTTTCCCGTGGGGGAAGGCTACACCTTC; CDR3aa: CASSHFPVGEGYTF
abundance: few; j_gene: TRBJ1-4; len: 15; v_gene: TRBV4-1; d_gene: -; CDR3nt: TGCGCCAGCAGCCCGCTTGGGTCAACTAATGAAAAACTGTTTTTT; CDR3aa: CASSPLGSTNEKLFF
abundance: few; j_gene: TRBJ2-7; len: 13; v_gene: TRBV7-2; d_gene: -; CDR3nt: TGTGCCAGCAGCTCCGGGAGCTCCTACGAGCAGTACTTC; CDR3aa: CASSSGSSYEQYF
abundance: few; j_gene: TRBJ2-7; len: 15; v_gene: TRBV19; d_gene: -; CDR3nt: TGTGCCAGTAGTATAGTAAGCGAGGGTAGTGGCGAGCAGTACTTC; CDR3aa: CASSIVSEGSGEQYF
abundance: -; j_gene: TRBJ2-3; len: 18; v_gene: TRBV7-2; d_gene: TRBD2; CDR3nt: TGTGCCAGCAGCTTAAGAACCGCTAGCGGGGAGTTACCAGATACGCAGTATTTT; CDR3aa: CASSLRTASGELPDTQYF
abundance: few; j_gene: TRBJ2-3; len: 17; v_gene: TRBV4-3; d_gene: TRBD2; CDR3nt: TGCGCCAGCAGCCAACAGGCCCGGGGGGGGAGCACAGATACGCAGTATTTT; CDR3aa: CASSQQARGGSTDTQYF
abundance: few; j_gene: TRBJ2-1; len: 15; v_gene: TRBV28; d_gene: -; CDR3nt: TGTGCCAGCAGTCCAATTCCCCGGGGGCGGGGTGAGCAGTTCTTC; CDR3aa: CASSPIPRGRGEQFF
abundance: few; j_gene: TRBJ1-5; len: 16; v_gene: TRBV25-1; d_gene: TRBD1; CDR3nt: TGTGCCAGCAGTGAATCGTCTCAGGGGGCCTATCAGCCCCAGCATTTT; CDR3aa: CASSESSQGAYQPQHF
abundance: -; j_gene: TRBJ2-1; len: 12; v_gene: TRBV21-1; d_gene: -; CDR3nt: TGTGCCAGCAGCAACAGAGGTAATGAGCAGTTCTTC; CDR3aa: CASSNRGNEQFF
abundance: few; j_gene: TRBJ2-3; len: 11; v_gene: TRBV2; d_gene: -; CDR3nt: TGTGCCAGCAGTTTGTTAAGTACGCAGTATTTT; CDR3aa: CASSLLSTQYF
abundance: -; j_gene: TRBJ2-7; len: 12; v_gene: TRBV6-1; d_gene: -; CDR3nt: TGTGCCAGCGGAAGGGGTTCCTACGAGCAGTACTTC; CDR3aa: CASGRGSYEQYF
abundance: few; j_gene: TRBJ2-3; len: 17; v_gene: TRBV5-1; d_gene: TRBD1; CDR3nt: TGCGCCAGCAGCCCGATGACAGGGGTGGATGTTGCAGATACGCAGTATTTT; CDR3aa: CASSPMTGVDVADTQYF
abundance: -; j_gene: TRBJ1-1; len: 14; v_gene: TRBV4-3; d_gene: -; CDR3nt: TGCGCCAGCAGCCCGCGGGTAGGGGACACTGAAGCTTTCTTT; CDR3aa: CASSPRVGDTEAFF
abundance: few; j_gene: TRBJ2-7; len: 14; v_gene: TRBV10-3; d_gene: TRBD1; CDR3nt: TGTGCCATCAGCTTTGGGACAGACAGCTACGAGCAGTACTTC; CDR3aa: CAISFGTDSYEQYF
abundance: -; j_gene: TRBJ2-3; len: 16; v_gene: TRBV29-1; d_gene: TRBD1; CDR3nt: TGCAGCGTTGGCCCCGCCGGGACAGGGGTCACAGATACGCAGTATTTT; CDR3aa: CSVGPAGTGVTDTQYF
abundance: few; j_gene: TRBJ1-1; len: 13; v_gene: TRBV19; d_gene: -; CDR3nt: TGTGCCAGTAGGTATGGGATTGGGACTGAAGCTTTCTTT; CDR3aa: CASRYGIGTEAFF
abundance: once; j_gene: TRBJ2-7; len: 12; v_gene: TRBV5-6; d_gene: -; CDR3nt: TGTGCCAGCAGTCGGCGGGCCCACGAGCAGTACTTC; CDR3aa: CASSRRAHEQYF
abundance: -; j_gene: TRBJ2-7; len: 12; v_gene: TRBV28; d_gene: -; CDR3nt: TGTGCCAGCAGTTCAGACAGGACAGAGCAGTACTTC; CDR3aa: CASSSDRTEQYF
abundance: -; j_gene: TRBJ2-5; len: 14; v_gene: TRBV9; d_gene: TRBD2; CDR3nt: TGTGCCAGCAGCGTAGCGGGGGGCCAAGAGACCCAGTACTTC; CDR3aa: CASSVAGGQETQYF
abundance: few; j_gene: TRBJ1-2; len: 15; v_gene: TRBV9; d_gene: TRBD1; CDR3nt: TGTGCCAGCAGCGTCTCCGGGACAGGCGGATATGGCTACACCTTC; CDR3aa: CASSVSGTGGYGYTF
abundance: -; j_gene: TRBJ1-5; len: 15; v_gene: TRBV6-6; d_gene: -; CDR3nt: TGTGCCAGCATCAATGGGGGGGCGGGAAATCAGCCCCAGCATTTT; CDR3aa: CASINGGAGNQPQHF
abundance: -; j_gene: TRBJ2-7; len: 14; v_gene: TRBV7-2; d_gene: -; CDR3nt: TGTGCCAGCAGCGGACGGGACACGGTCTACGAGCAGTACTTC; CDR3aa: CASSGRDTVYEQYF
abundance: few; j_gene: TRBJ1-2; len: 17; v_gene: TRBV29-1; d_gene: TRBD1; CDR3nt: TGCAGCGTTGAACCTCGACCGCCGGGACAGGGGGCATATGGCTACACCTTC; CDR3aa: CSVEPRPPGQGAYGYTF
abundance: -; j_gene: TRBJ2-1; len: 17; v_gene: TRBV5-1; d_gene: TRBD2; CDR3nt: TGCGCCAGCAGCTTTGGAACTAGCGGGGGTAATTACAATGAGCAGTTCTTC; CDR3aa: CASSFGTSGGNYNEQFF
abundance: -; j_gene: TRBJ2-3; len: 15; v_gene: TRBV10-3; d_gene: -; CDR3nt: TGTGCCATCAGCGACGACTTACAGGGTACAGATACGCAGTATTTT; CDR3aa: CAISDDLQGTDTQYF
abundance: few; j_gene: TRBJ2-1; len: 18; v_gene: TRBV5-1; d_gene: -; CDR3nt: TGCGCCAGCAGCTTGGACGGAGGACCCTCAATTTCCTTCAATGAGCAGTTCTTC; CDR3aa: CASSLDGGPSISFNEQFF
abundance: few; j_gene: TRBJ1-2; len: 13; v_gene: TRBV7-2; d_gene: -; CDR3nt: TGTGCCAGCAGCCCTACAGGGAACTATGGCTACACCTTC; CDR3aa: CASSPTGNYGYTF
abundance: -; j_gene: TRBJ1-4; len: 15; v_gene: TRBV7-9; d_gene: -; CDR3nt: TGTGCCTCCTCCCCAGTGGGGGGCGCAAATGAAAAACTGTTTTTT; CDR3aa: CASSPVGGANEKLFF
abundance: -; j_gene: TRBJ2-2; len: 16; v_gene: TRBV7-8; d_gene: TRBD1; CDR3nt: TGTGCCAGCAGCTTCTCCGGGACAGGTCGCACCGGGGAGCTGTTTTTT; CDR3aa: CASSFSGTGRTGELFF
abundance: -; j_gene: TRBJ1-3; len: 13; v_gene: TRBV4-2; d_gene: -; CDR3nt: TGTGCCAGCAGCCAAGACTGGGGAAACACCATATATTTT; CDR3aa: CASSQDWGNTIYF
abundance: -; j_gene: TRBJ2-1; len: 19; v_gene: TRBV6-8; d_gene: TRBD1; CDR3nt: TGTGCCAGCAGAGTGCGGGACAGGGCGAGAATTGGGGTATCCAATGAGCAGTTCTTC; CDR3aa: CASRVRDRARIGVSNEQFF
abundance: once; j_gene: TRBJ2-3; len: 15; v_gene: TRBV18; d_gene: -; CDR3nt: TGTGCCAGCTCACCAAAGCGGACAAGCACAGATACGCAGTATTTT; CDR3aa: CASSPKRTSTDTQYF
abundance: few; j_gene: TRBJ2-3; len: 19; v_gene: TRBV6-1; d_gene: TRBD1; CDR3nt: TGTGCCAGCAGTGGCGACGGGACAGGGGGCGGAGGGCGTTCGGATACGCAGTATTTT; CDR3aa: CASSGDGTGGGGRSDTQYF
abundance: -; j_gene: TRBJ1-2; len: 13; v_gene: TRBV28; d_gene: -; CDR3nt: TGTGCCAGCAGTTTGGCGGGCCAATATGGCTACACCTTC; CDR3aa: CASSLAGQYGYTF
abundance: -; j_gene: TRBJ2-1; len: 14; v_gene: TRBV7-9; d_gene: TRBD1; CDR3nt: TGTGCCAGCGGCCGGGACAGGAGATACAATGAGCAGTTCTTC; CDR3aa: CASGRDRRYNEQFF
abundance: few; j_gene: TRBJ1-2; len: 19; v_gene: TRBV4-3; d_gene: TRBD1; CDR3nt: TGCGCCAGCAGCCAAGATATACTGACCGGGACAGCAAATAACTATGGCTACACCTTC; CDR3aa: CASSQDILTGTANNYGYTF
abundance: -; j_gene: TRBJ2-7; len: 16; v_gene: TRBV7-8; d_gene: -; CDR3nt: TGTGCCAGCAGCCTTGGGGGAGGCCTTAGCTCCTACGAGCAGTACTTC; CDR3aa: CASSLGGGLSSYEQYF
abundance: few; j_gene: TRBJ2-5; len: 15; v_gene: TRBV2; d_gene: -; CDR3nt: TGTGCCAGCAGTGAAGATCGAGCAGGGGTAGAGACCCAGTACTTC; CDR3aa: CASSEDRAGVETQYF
abundance: -; j_gene: TRBJ1-6; len: 17; v_gene: TRBV7-8; d_gene: -; CDR3nt: TGTGCCAGCAGCCCAGCACTTGGCAGGGCGAATAATTCACCCCTCCACTTT; CDR3aa: CASSPALGRANNSPLHF
abundance: -; j_gene: TRBJ2-2; len: 14; v_gene: TRBV28; d_gene: TRBD1; CDR3nt: TGTGCCAGCAGGGGGACAGGGGGAACCGGGGAGCTGTTTTTT; CDR3aa: CASRGTGGTGELFF
abundance: few; j_gene: TRBJ1-1; len: 15; v_gene: TRBV18; d_gene: -; CDR3nt: TGTGCCAGCTCACCAAAGGCCGGAATGAACACTGAAGCTTTCTTT; CDR3aa: CASSPKAGMNTEAFF
abundance: few; j_gene: TRBJ2-2; len: 15; v_gene: TRBV5-1; d_gene: -; CDR3nt: TGCGCCAGCAGCTTGGGCCTGGAGGACACCGGGGAGCTGTTTTTT; CDR3aa: CASSLGLEDTGELFF
abundance: few; j_gene: TRBJ1-6; len: 14; v_gene: TRBV19; d_gene: TRBD1; CDR3nt: TGTGCCAGTAGTGGACAGGCGAATAATTCACCCCTCCACTTT; CDR3aa: CASSGQANNSPLHF
abundance: few; j_gene: TRBJ1-6; len: 12; v_gene: TRBV7-9; d_gene: -; CDR3nt: TGTGCCAGCAGCATCCAGAGCGGTCCGGTCCACTTT; CDR3aa: CASSIQSGPVHF
abundance: -; j_gene: TRBJ2-5; len: 15; v_gene: TRBV5-1; d_gene: TRBD1; CDR3nt: TGCGCCAGCAGCTCGGGACAGGGGTTTGAAGAGACCCAGTACTTC; CDR3aa: CASSSGQGFEETQYF
abundance: -; j_gene: TRBJ2-7; len: 15; v_gene: TRBV4-2; d_gene: -; CDR3nt: TGTGCCAGCAGCCAAGAGACCAGGGAGACCTACGAGCAGTACTTC; CDR3aa: CASSQETRETYEQYF
abundance: few; j_gene: TRBJ2-5; len: 14; v_gene: TRBV5-6; d_gene: TRBD1; CDR3nt: TGTGCCAGCAGACTCACAGGGGGGATGGAGACCCAGTACTTC; CDR3aa: CASRLTGGMETQYF
abundance: -; j_gene: TRBJ1-1; len: 15; v_gene: TRBV5-4; d_gene: -; CDR3nt: TGTGCCAGCAGCCCCCCTGACGGGTTGAACACTGAAGCTTTCTTT; CDR3aa: CASSPPDGLNTEAFF
abundance: -; j_gene: TRBJ2-5; len: 11; v_gene: TRBV28; d_gene: -; CDR3nt: TGTGCCAGCAGTTTTGGGGAAACCCAGTACTTC; CDR3aa: CASSFGETQYF
abundance: few; j_gene: TRBJ2-3; len: 15; v_gene: TRBV7-8; d_gene: -; CDR3nt: TGTGCCAGCAGCCCGAGTAGGCAGCGAACGGATACGCAGTATTTT; CDR3aa: CASSPSRQRTDTQYF